The source of this TCR beta chain is a study of T cells in Graves' hyperthyroidism and ophthalmopathy. Per the germline V gene, CDR1 is SGHAT and CDR2 is FQDESV (reference sequence). V was clipped by 0 bases and J by 6 bases, with 8 bases between them. CDR3 length: 13 amino acids. In its sample, this clonotype was seen many times. Amplified regions were TCR beta CDR3 sequences from RNA transcripts. Initially, a first-round RT-PCR of the TCR CDR3 employed the HTBI primer set. MiXCR, run by TCRdb on the multiplex PCR reads, gives a single entry per CDR3 protein. The sample includes approximately 250,000 distinct CDR3 sequences, approximately 25% of them seen just once. Orbital computed tomography, thyroid ultrasound, serum thyroxine and TRAb, and clinical symptoms together informed the diagnoses.

The genes are TRBV11-1 and TRBJ1-2; D not resolved. The sequence came from a woman aged 40 to 55 with Graves' ophthalmopathy. Sample: blood. The CDR3 region is CASSLALYDGYTF. The DNA for the CDR3 is TGTGCCAGCAGCTTAGCCTTGTATGATGGCTACACCTTC.